This T cell receptor beta chain comes out of a study of T cells after yellow fever vaccination. Template-switching 5'RACE yielded the TCR cDNA; a universal primer site and UMIs were added in the process. TCRdb passed the 5' RACE reads through MiXCR, listing each CDR3 protein once. Of hundreds of thousands of distinct CDR3 sequences in the sample, over 15% are singletons; the top ten hold around 17%. This clonotype was found a few times. Its matching antigen is unknown. With 1 base removed from V and 2 bases from J, the gap between germline ends came to 9 bases. This CDR3 is built from 14 residues. The germline V gene encodes CDR1 SGHVS and CDR2 FQNEAQ. Study results and limitations: Contamination of FACS-sorted repertoires by abundant clonotypes from the bulk population could occur. In post-booster samples, most primary-vaccination clones reappeared (about 95% CD4, 88% CD8).

The TCR originated in a man between 18 and 35 years old who received the YFV17D yellow fever vaccine. This rearrangement joins TRBV7-8 to TRBJ2-7; D is possibly TRBD2 (5 bases). This specimen was PBMCs, taken before the yellow fever booster vaccination. In nucleotides, the CDR3 is TGTGCCAGCAGCTTAGGCCCGGGAACCTACGAGCAGTACTTC. Encoded protein: CASSLGPGTYEQYF.